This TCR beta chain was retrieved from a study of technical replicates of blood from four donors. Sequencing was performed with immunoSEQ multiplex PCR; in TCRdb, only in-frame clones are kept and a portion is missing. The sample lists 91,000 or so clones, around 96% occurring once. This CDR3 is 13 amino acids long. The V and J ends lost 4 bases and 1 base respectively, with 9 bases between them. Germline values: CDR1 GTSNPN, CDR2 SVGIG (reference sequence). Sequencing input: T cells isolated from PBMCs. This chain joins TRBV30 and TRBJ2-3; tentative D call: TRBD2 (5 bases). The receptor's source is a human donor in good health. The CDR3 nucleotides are TGTGCCTGGACAGGAGGAGGCACAGATACGCAGTATTTT. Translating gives CAWTGGGTDTQYF.